This T cell receptor beta chain was identified in a study of T-cell memory formation after mild COVID-19. Notes on the study in general: Researchers report contracting CD4+ clones mostly in CM and EM, with CD8+ clones in EMRA.

TCRdb redid the calling of the 5' RACE reads with MiXCR, one entry per CDR3 protein. In the table there are 550,000 to 600,000 distinct CDR3 sequences, approximately 15% of which are singletons. Per germline, CDR1 MNHNS and CDR2 SASEGT. The CDR3 consists of 14 residues. V dropped 3 bases and J dropped 5; count of bases not matched to a gene: 3. This clonotype was detected only a few times. Its antigen is unknown. Material: PBMCs or a T cell subset sorted from them (not recorded which). V and J are TRBV6-1 and TRBJ2-5; 10 nucleotides line up with TRBD1. The TCR was taken from an adult woman who had mild COVID-19 (a few samples of this study predate the infection). Cell type and time point are not known. This chain's CDR3 is CASSEGTGAETQYF. DNA of the CDR3: TGTGCCAGCAGTGAGGGGACAGGGGCCGAGACCCAGTACTTC.